One and the same sample provided the 4 T cell receptor beta chains below, sequenced in a study of breast tumors, draining lymph nodes, adjacent tissues. TCRdb redid the calling of the multiplex PCR reads with MiXCR, one entry per CDR3 protein. The sample comprises over 10,000 distinct CDR3 sequences, about 50% of which are singletons, and about two fifths rests with the top ten. Sample: tumor-adjacent breast tissue. Receptors were obtained from a female donor with breast cancer. Some clones in this sample may be carry-over from other donors' samples.

This chain joins TRBV19 and TRBJ1-3; no firm D call. The CDR3 loop spans 14 amino acids. V dropped 7 bases and J dropped 0 bases, with 10 bases sitting between them. The germline V gene has CDR1 LNHDA and CDR2 SQIVND (reference sequence). The CDR3 here is CASTTASSGNTIYF. The CDR3, as DNA: TGTGCCAGTACAACGGCGAGCTCTGGAAACACCATATATTTT.

This clonotype appeared a few times. This chain joins TRBV10-1 and TRBJ2-5; a possible D gene is TRBD1 (5 bases). The V end was cut by 3 bases, the J end by 5 bases, with 13 bases between. This CDR3 is built from 14 residues. Looked up from germline, CDR1 is WNHNN and CDR2 is SYGVQD (reference sequence). CDR3 residues: CASSDAGQPETQYF. For the CDR3, the DNA is TGCGCCAGCAGTGACGCAGGGCAACCGGAGACCCAGTACTTC.

This clonotype was observed at least ten times. The chain uses TRBV6-5 and TRBJ1-5; D unclear. V gave up 4 bases and J gave up 7 bases, with 11 bases separating them. The CDR3 covers 13 residues. Germline V lookup: CDR1 MNHEY, CDR2 SVGAGI. The CDR3 loop is CASSSGIGQPQHF. Written as DNA, the CDR3 is TGTGCCAGCAGTTCCGGGATAGGCCAGCCCCAGCATTTT.

The V and J genes are TRBV7-4 and TRBJ2-1; 13 bases are shared with TRBD2. The CDR3 spans 15 residues. V was pared by 5 bases and J by 4 bases, with 2 bases of the junction left unmatched. Germline CDR1 reads SGHVT; CDR2 reads SQSDAQ. The CDR3 coding sequence is TGTGCCAGCAGCGCGGGACTAGCGGGGTACAATGAGCAGTTCTTC. Encoded protein: CASSAGLAGYNEQFF.